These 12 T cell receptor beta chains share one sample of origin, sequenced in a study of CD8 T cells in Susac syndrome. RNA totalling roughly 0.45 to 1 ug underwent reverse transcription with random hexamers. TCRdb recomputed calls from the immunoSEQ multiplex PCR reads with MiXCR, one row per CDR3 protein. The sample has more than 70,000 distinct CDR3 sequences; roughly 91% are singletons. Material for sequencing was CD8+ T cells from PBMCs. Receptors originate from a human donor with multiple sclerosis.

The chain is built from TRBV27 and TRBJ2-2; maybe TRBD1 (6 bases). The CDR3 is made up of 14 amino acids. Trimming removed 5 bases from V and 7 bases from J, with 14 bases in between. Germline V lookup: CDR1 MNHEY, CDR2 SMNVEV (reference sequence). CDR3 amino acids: CASSLQGRNGELFF. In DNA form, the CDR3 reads TGTGCCAGCAGTCTACAGGGAAGGAACGGGGAGCTGTTTTTT.

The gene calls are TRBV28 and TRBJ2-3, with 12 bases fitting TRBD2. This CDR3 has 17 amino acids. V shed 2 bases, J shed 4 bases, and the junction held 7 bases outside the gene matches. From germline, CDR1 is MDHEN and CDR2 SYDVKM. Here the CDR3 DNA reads TGTGCCAGCAGTTTAGGAAGACTAGCGGGGGACCCAGATACGCAGTATTTT. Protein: CASSLGRLAGDPDTQYF.

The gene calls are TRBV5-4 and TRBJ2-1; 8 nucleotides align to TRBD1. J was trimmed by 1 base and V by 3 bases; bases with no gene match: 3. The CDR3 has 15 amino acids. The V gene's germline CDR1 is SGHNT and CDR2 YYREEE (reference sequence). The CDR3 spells CASSSYRGSYNEQFF. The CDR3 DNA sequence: TGTGCCAGCAGCTCCTACAGGGGGTCCTACAATGAGCAGTTCTTC.

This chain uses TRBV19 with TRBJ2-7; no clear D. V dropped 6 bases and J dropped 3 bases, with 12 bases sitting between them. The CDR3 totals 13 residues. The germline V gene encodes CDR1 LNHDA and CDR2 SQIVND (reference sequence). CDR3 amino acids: CASSARPDYEQYF. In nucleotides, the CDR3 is TGTGCCAGTAGCGCACGTCCCGACTACGAGCAGTACTTC.

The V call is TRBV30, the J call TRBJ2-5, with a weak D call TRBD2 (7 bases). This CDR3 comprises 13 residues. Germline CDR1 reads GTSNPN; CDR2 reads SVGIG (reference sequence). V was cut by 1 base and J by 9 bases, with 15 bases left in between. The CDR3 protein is CAWSAGGRSAQYF. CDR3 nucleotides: TGTGCCTGGAGTGCGGGGGGCAGGTCAGCCCAGTACTTC.

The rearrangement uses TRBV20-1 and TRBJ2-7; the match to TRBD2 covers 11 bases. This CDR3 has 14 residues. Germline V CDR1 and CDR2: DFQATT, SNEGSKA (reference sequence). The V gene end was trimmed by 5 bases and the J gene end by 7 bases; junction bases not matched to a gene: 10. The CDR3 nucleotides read TGCAGTGCTTCGGGGACTAGCGGAGGGGTAGAGCAGTACTTC. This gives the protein CSASGTSGGVEQYF.

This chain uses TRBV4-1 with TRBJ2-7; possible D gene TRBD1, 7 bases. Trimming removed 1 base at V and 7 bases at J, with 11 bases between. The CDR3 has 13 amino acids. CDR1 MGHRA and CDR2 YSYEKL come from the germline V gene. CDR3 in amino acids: CASSQVEGAEQYF. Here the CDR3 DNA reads TGCGCCAGCAGCCAAGTGGAGGGGGCAGAGCAGTACTTC.

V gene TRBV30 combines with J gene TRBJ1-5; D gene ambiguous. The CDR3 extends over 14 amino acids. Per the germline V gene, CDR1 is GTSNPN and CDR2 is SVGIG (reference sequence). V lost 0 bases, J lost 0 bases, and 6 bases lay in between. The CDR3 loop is CAWSVLDSNQPQHF. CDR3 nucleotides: TGTGCCTGGAGTGTATTGGATAGCAATCAGCCCCAGCATTTT.

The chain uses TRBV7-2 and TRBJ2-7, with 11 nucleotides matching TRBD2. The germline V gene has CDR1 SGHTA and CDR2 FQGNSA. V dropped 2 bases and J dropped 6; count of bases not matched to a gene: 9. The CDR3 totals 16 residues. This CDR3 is CASSLMGLLAGVEQYF. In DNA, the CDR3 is TGTGCCAGCAGCTTAATGGGGCTACTAGCGGGAGTCGAGCAGTACTTC.

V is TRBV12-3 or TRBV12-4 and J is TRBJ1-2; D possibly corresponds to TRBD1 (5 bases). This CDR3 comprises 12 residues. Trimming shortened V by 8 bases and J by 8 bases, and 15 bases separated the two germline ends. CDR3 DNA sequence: TGTGCCAGCCTCTGGGGGGGTGGCGGCTACACCTTC. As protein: CASLWGGGGYTF.

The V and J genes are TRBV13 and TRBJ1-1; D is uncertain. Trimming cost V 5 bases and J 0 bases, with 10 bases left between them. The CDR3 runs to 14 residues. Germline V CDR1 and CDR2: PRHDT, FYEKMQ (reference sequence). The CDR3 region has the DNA TGTGCCAGCAGCCAAAATACTATGAACACTGAAGCTTTCTTT. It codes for CASSQNTMNTEAFF.

CDR3 DNA sequence: TGTGCCAGCAGAGAATACAGGGGTGAGCAATGGACCCAGTACTTC. Protein product: CASREYRGEQWTQYF. The chain links TRBV2 to TRBJ2-5, with 7 bases lining up with TRBD1. V was clipped by 6 bases and J by 7 bases; unmatched bases: 14. The CDR3 covers 15 residues. Looked up from germline, CDR1 is SNHLY and CDR2 is FYNNEI.